What follows are 2 T cell receptor beta chains derived from one specimen sequenced in a study of glioma-infiltrating T cells (dated by TCRdb to the mid-2010s). Data came from an Illumina MiSeq. TCR alpha and beta CDR3 regions were amplified with the iRepertoire nested amplicon-rescue multiplex PCR (arm-PCR) platform from RNA. TCRdb reran the public reads through fastp at Q25 and MiXCR, keeping productive beta chains. All rows with the same CDR3 protein become a single entry with the most common DNA and genes. The sample yields 300,000 to 450,000 distinct CDR3 sequences; roughly 41% were counted once. The ten largest clones add up to 12% of the sample. The sequenced sample consisted of glioma tissue, nonneoplastic brain tissue, or PBMCs (not recorded which). All receptors come from a human donor with low-grade glioma or glioblastoma, undergoing nonglioma brain surgery, or in good health (not recorded which).

Only one count was recorded for this clonotype. The V call is TRBV7-9, the J call TRBJ2-3, with 7 bases fitting TRBD1. CDR3 size: 15 residues. Germline CDR1 and CDR2: SEHNR and FQNEAQ (reference sequence). With V trimmed by 6 bases and J by 2 bases, 8 bases remained unmatched. Here the CDR3 DNA reads TGTGCCAGCAGAACGACCCAGGGGGTCACAGATACGCAGTATTTT. Protein: CASRTTQGVTDTQYF.

The chain combines TRBV7-3 with TRBJ2-1; a possible D gene is TRBD1 (6 bases). V lost 5 bases to trimming and J lost 9 bases, with 17 bases between them. Germline CDR1 is SGHTA and CDR2 is FQGTGA. The CDR3 has 14 residues. This CDR3 reads CASSPRGFDSEQFF. The CDR3 DNA reads TGTGCCAGCAGCCCCAGGGGTTTTGATAGTGAGCAGTTCTTC. Filled out from reference TRBV7-3 and TRBJ2-1, the complete variable domain reads GAGVSQTPSNKVTEKGKYVELRCDPISGHTALYWYRQSLGQGPEFLIYFQGTGAADDSGLPNDRFFAVRPEGSVSTLKIQRTERGDSAVYLCASSPRGFDSEQFFGPGTRLTVL.